These 20 T cell receptor beta chains were sequenced from one sample in a study of OX40 agonist ivuxolimab in advanced cancers. Here immunoSEQ multiplex PCR was the method, and the copy in TCRdb shows in-frame clones only, minus some. The table lists roughly 60,000 clones, 84% of them singletons. Sample: CD4+ or CD8+ T cells sorted from blood, taken in a trial of the OX40 agonist ivuxolimab. These receptors all stem from an adult with an advanced solid tumor such as melanoma, head and neck, liver or kidney cancer.

In DNA form, the CDR3 reads TGCGCCAGCAGCCCCCAAGGGGGTACCCTTAATTCACCCCTCCACTTT. This translates into CASSPQGGTLNSPLHF. This chain links TRBV4-3 with TRBJ1-6; TRBD1 might be the D (6 bases). Germline V gives CDR1 LGHNA, CDR2 YSLEER. The CDR3 totals 16 residues. V shed 4 bases and J shed 6 bases, with 16 bases lying between them.

The chain carries TRBV6-5 and TRBJ1-6, with a tentative D call TRBD1 (5 bases). This CDR3 contains 13 residues. Between the trimmed V and J ends, which lost 6 bases and 6 bases, there was a span of 9 bases. Germline V gene data show CDR1 as MNHEY and CDR2 as SVGAGI. CDR3 residues: CASSGQGNSPLHF. In nucleotides, the CDR3 is TGTGCCAGCAGCGGGCAGGGTAATTCACCCCTCCACTTT.

This rearrangement joins TRBV18 to TRBJ2-3, with 10 bases matching TRBD2. CDR3 size: 18 residues. The germline gives CDR1 KGHSH, CDR2 LQKENI. With V trimmed by 5 bases and J by 3 bases, 14 bases remained unmatched. The CDR3 loop is CASSSTSGSPGETDTQYF. DNA of the CDR3: TGTGCCAGCTCATCGACTAGCGGGTCCCCGGGGGAGACAGATACGCAGTATTTT. Variable domain in full (rest from reference TRBV18 and TRBJ2-3): NAGVMQNPRHLVRRRGQEARLRCSPMKGHSHVYWYRQLPEEGLKFMVYLQKENIIDESGMPKERFSAEFPKEGPSILRIQQVVRGDSAAYFCASSSTSGSPGETDTQYFGPGTRLTVL.

The chain employs TRBV6-4 and TRBJ2-1, with D possibly being TRBD2 (6 bases). The V gene lost 9 bases and the J gene lost 4 bases, with 22 bases spanning the gap. CDR1 and CDR2 from the germline V gene are MRHNA and SNTAGT. The CDR3 has 16 amino acids. This CDR3 is CARPNTGRGGYNEQFF. The DNA of the CDR3 is TGTGCCAGGCCTAATACGGGGCGGGGCGGGTACAATGAGCAGTTCTTC.

V gene TRBV15 combines with J gene TRBJ2-3; 10 bases map to TRBD2. CDR1 LNHNV and CDR2 YYDKDF come from the germline V gene (reference sequence). This CDR3 has 17 residues. The V and J ends lost 1 base and 2 bases, in that order; junction bases with no gene match: 6. The CDR3 region is CATSRGTSGANTDTQYF. The CDR3 bases are TGTGCCACCAGCAGAGGAACTAGCGGGGCGAACACAGATACGCAGTATTTT.

The rearrangement joins TRBV6-1 to TRBJ2-4; D ambiguous. V dropped 5 bases and J dropped 7 bases, with 18 bases sitting between them. Germline-derived CDR1 and CDR2 are MNHNS and SASEGT. This CDR3 spans 15 amino acids. CDR3 amino acids: CASSKSGALDNIQYF. The CDR3, as DNA: TGTGCCAGCAGTAAATCAGGAGCCCTGGACAACATTCAGTACTTC.

The rearrangement uses TRBV19 and TRBJ2-1; D is undetermined. The CDR3 totals 12 residues. The V end was cut by 3 bases, the J end by 9 bases, with 9 bases between. Germline loops: CDR1 LNHDA, CDR2 SQIVND (reference sequence). The CDR3 bases are TGTGCCAGTAGTATCCTAGGTCGTGAGCAGTTCTTC. Protein sequence: CASSILGREQFF. The entire variable domain, with the rest obtained from reference TRBV19 and TRBJ2-1, is as follows: DGGITQSPKYLFRKEGQNVTLSCEQNLNHDAMYWYRQDPGQGLRLIYYSQIVNDFQKGDIAEGYSVSREKKESFPLTVTSAQKNPTAFYLCASSILGREQFFGPGTRLTVL.

The chain carries TRBV7-2 and TRBJ2-3; TRBD2 agrees at 14 bases. After removal of 4 bases from V and 6 bases from J, the junction contained 6 bases not matched to a gene. There are 16 residues in the CDR3. Germline V CDR1 and CDR2: SGHTA, FQGNSA. The CDR3 coding sequence is TGTGCCAGCAGCTCGACTAGCGGGGGGGGCAGGGATACGCAGTATTTT. Its protein product is CASSSTSGGGRDTQYF.

The rearrangement joins TRBV19 to TRBJ2-7, with TRBD2 identical over 11 bases. This CDR3 region has 18 residues. The V segment lost 1 base and the J segment 3 bases; nucleotides outside the gene matches: 11. CDR1 and CDR2 (germline): LNHDA, SQIVND (reference sequence). In DNA form, the CDR3 reads TGTGCCAGTAGTATAGGCCGTTCCGGGACTAGCGGATTCTACGAGCAGTACTTC. Translation: CASSIGRSGTSGFYEQYF.

The CDR3 DNA is TGTGCCAGCGCGCCGGGGGGCATTCAGCCCCAGCATTTT. Its translation is CASAPGGIQPQHF. This sequence joins TRBV6-5 and TRBJ1-5; D is perhaps TRBD1 (6 bases). Germline lookup yields CDR1 MNHEY and CDR2 SVGAGI. V lost 8 bases and J lost 6, with 14 bases in between. CDR3 length: 13 residues.

The chain combines TRBV5-6 with TRBJ1-6; D perhaps matches TRBD1 (6 bases). The CDR3 spans 16 residues. Germline V gene lookup returns CDR1 SGHDT and CDR2 YYEEEE. V was pared by 9 bases and J by 0 bases, with 16 bases between. The CDR3 DNA is TGTGCCACTCAACGGGGGCAGAGCTCCTATAATTCACCCCTCCACTTT. Its protein is CATQRGQSSYNSPLHF.

The rearrangement uses TRBV5-4 and TRBJ2-5, with D possibly being TRBD1 (5 bases). The last part of the DNA fits TRBJ2-7 better; the J call may be wrong. In germline, CDR1 is SGHNT, CDR2 YYREEE (reference sequence). The CDR3 extends over 13 amino acids. The CDR3 here is CASSLDLGDEQYF. In DNA, the CDR3 is TGTGCCAGCAGCTTGGACCTAGGGGACGAGCAGTACTTC.

The chain employs TRBV18 and TRBJ2-1, with D perhaps matching TRBD1 or TRBD2 (5 bases each). The length of the CDR3 is 16 residues. V was cut by 3 bases and J by 15 bases, with 27 bases left in between. The germline V gene encodes CDR1 KGHSH and CDR2 LQKENI. The CDR3 reads CASSPGVDRATSTAFF. The CDR3 nucleotides read TGTGCCAGCTCACCGGGGGTGGACCGGGCCACTTCGACCGCGTTCTTC.

The chain employs TRBV5-6 and TRBJ1-4; tentatively, D is TRBD1 (6 bases). This CDR3 comprises 17 residues. From germline, CDR1 is SGHDT and CDR2 YYEEEE. Deletions cut 3 bases from V and 2 bases from J, with 17 bases between. The CDR3 loop reads CASSYSRGRRTNEKLFF. For the CDR3, the DNA is TGTGCCAGCAGCTATAGTCGGGGGCGGAGGACTAATGAAAAACTGTTTTTT. The full variable domain, in which reference TRBV5-6 and TRBJ1-4 provide the parts outside the CDR3, is DAGVTQSPTHLIKTRGQQVTLRCSPKSGHDTVSWYQQALGQGPQFIFQYYEEEERQRGNFPDRFSGHQFPNYSSELNVNALLLGDSALYLCASSYSRGRRTNEKLFFGSGTQLSVL.

J is TRBJ2-3 and V is TRBV14; 7 bases are shared with TRBD2. The CDR3 totals 15 residues. J gave up 10 bases and V 0 bases, and 10 bases lay outside the gene matches. Germline-derived CDR1 and CDR2 are SGHDN and FVKESK. The CDR3 region is CASSQDSSGTGPQYF. The CDR3 coding sequence is TGTGCCAGCAGCCAAGATTCAAGCGGGACGGGTCCGCAGTATTTT. Combining the CDR3 with reference TRBV14 and TRBJ2-3 gives the whole variable domain EAGVTQFPSHSVIEKGQTVTLRCDPISGHDNLYWYRRVMGKEIKFLLHFVKESKQDESGMPNNRFLAERTGGTYSTLKVQPAELEDSGVYFCASSQDSSGTGPQYFGPGTRLTVL.

The chain uses TRBV6-1 and TRBJ2-2; unclear D gene. Germline loops: CDR1 MNHNS, CDR2 SASEGT. The ends were cut back, 2 bases at V and 2 bases at J, with 12 bases in the middle. The CDR3 loop spans 16 amino acids. As DNA, the CDR3 is TGTGCCAGCAGTGAAAGCCGGCAGCTAAACACCGGGGAGCTGTTTTTT. Its translation is CASSESRQLNTGELFF.

The J gene is TRBJ2-5, the V gene TRBV6-1; D is unclear. The V gene's germline CDR1 is MNHNS and CDR2 SASEGT. The CDR3 runs 16 residues. The V gene lost 2 bases and the J gene lost 0 bases, with 13 bases spanning the gap. This CDR3 is CASSELYRAYQETQYF. The CDR3 DNA reads TGTGCCAGCAGTGAACTGTATAGGGCCTACCAAGAGACCCAGTACTTC.

V gene TRBV7-6 combines with J gene TRBJ2-2; D not resolved. V was clipped by 4 bases and J by 2 bases, with 17 bases between them. CDR3 length equals 17 residues. Germline loops: CDR1 SGHVS, CDR2 FNYEAQ. The CDR3 is CASSWSVKASNTGELFF. DNA of the CDR3: TGTGCCAGCAGCTGGTCTGTAAAAGCCTCCAACACCGGGGAGCTGTTTTTT.

J is TRBJ2-3 and V is TRBV6-1, with 7 bases identical to TRBD2. The length of the CDR3 is 14 residues. V gave up 5 bases and J gave up 4 bases; unmatched junction bases: 6. Per the germline V gene, CDR1 is MNHNS and CDR2 is SASEGT. The CDR3 DNA reads TGTGCCAGCAGTTGGCGGGAGTCTGCAGATACGCAGTATTTT. Its protein product is CASSWRESADTQYF.

This chain uses TRBV5-6 with TRBJ1-6, with 8 bases aligning to TRBD1. CDR1 SGHDT and CDR2 YYEEEE come from the germline V gene. The ends lost 1 base at V and 8 bases at J; junction bases unmatched: 5. This CDR3 comprises 15 residues. The CDR3 region is CASSLNQGADSPLHF. The CDR3 nucleotides read TGTGCCAGCAGCTTGAACCAGGGGGCGGATTCACCCCTCCACTTT. The full variable domain, rest sourced from reference TRBV5-6 and TRBJ1-6, is DAGVTQSPTHLIKTRGQQVTLRCSPKSGHDTVSWYQQALGQGPQFIFQYYEEEERQRGNFPDRFSGHQFPNYSSELNVNALLLGDSALYLCASSLNQGADSPLHFGNGTRLTVT.